Sequencing of this TCR beta chain was carried out in a study of T-cell memory formation after mild COVID-19. There are a few counts of this clonotype. Antigen specificity is unknown. The authors produced TCR alpha and TCR beta cDNA libraries with sample barcodes and UMIs by 5'RACE using constant-segment primers. TCRdb reprocessed the 5' RACE reads with MiXCR, giving one entry per CDR3 protein. The table includes fewer than 600,000 distinct CDR3 sequences, about a fifth detected once. Looked up from germline, CDR1 is DFQATT and CDR2 is SNEGSKA (reference sequence). The CDR3 is 11 amino acids. Deletions cut 5 bases from V and 8 bases from J, with 12 bases between. General study points: Contracting CD8+ clones were enriched in EMRA, CD4+ mainly in CM and EM. Contracting clones, day 15 to 85, had balanced CD4/CD8, and later expanders favored CD4+. Memory cells collected pre-infection included some clones that later responded, suggesting cross-reactive memory joined.

The chain recombines TRBV20-1 with TRBJ1-1, with no clear D. The source is an adult woman who had mild COVID-19 (a few samples of this study predate the infection). Cell type and time point are not known. The sequencing sample was made of PBMCs or a T cell subset sorted from them (not recorded which). The CDR3 DNA sequence: TGCAGTGCTCCCTTGAAGGACGAAGCTTTCTTT. Its translation: CSAPLKDEAFF.